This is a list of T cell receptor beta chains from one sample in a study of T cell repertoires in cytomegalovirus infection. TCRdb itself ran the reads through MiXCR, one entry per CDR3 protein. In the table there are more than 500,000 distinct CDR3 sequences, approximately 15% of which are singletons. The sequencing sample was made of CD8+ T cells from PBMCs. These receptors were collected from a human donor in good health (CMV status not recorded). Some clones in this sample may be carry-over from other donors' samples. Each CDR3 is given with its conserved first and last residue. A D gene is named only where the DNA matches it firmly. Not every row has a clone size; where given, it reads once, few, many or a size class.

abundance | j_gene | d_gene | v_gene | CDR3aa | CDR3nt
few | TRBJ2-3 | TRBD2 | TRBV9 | CASAGTSGGALSSTDTQYF | TGTGCCAGCGCTGGGACTAGCGGGGGGGCCCTCTCTAGCACAGATACGCAGTATTTT
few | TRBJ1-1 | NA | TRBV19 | CASGRGVEAFF | TGTGCCAGTGGACGCGGCGTAGAAGCTTTCTTT
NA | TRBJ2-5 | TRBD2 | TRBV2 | CASSAGTSAQETQYF | TGTGCCAGCAGCGCCGGGACTAGCGCACAAGAGACCCAGTACTTC
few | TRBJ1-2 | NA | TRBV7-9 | CASSPREGRRGARYGYTF | TGTGCCAGCAGCCCCCGAGAGGGACGGAGGGGCGCCAGGTATGGCTACACCTTC
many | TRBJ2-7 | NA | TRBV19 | CASTETGTPYEQYF | TGTGCCAGTACGGAGACAGGGACTCCCTACGAGCAGTACTTC
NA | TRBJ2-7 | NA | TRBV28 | CASSLFGREQYF | TGTGCCAGCAGTTTATTTGGTCGGGAGCAGTACTTC
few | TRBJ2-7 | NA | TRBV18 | CASSPPEYAGYEQYF | TGTGCCAGCTCACCACCGGAGTATGCAGGGTACGAGCAGTACTTC
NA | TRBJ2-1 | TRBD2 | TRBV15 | CATSDIQLAGVFNEQFF | TGTGCCACCAGCGATATACAACTAGCGGGAGTTTTCAATGAGCAGTTCTTC
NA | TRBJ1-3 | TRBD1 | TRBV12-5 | CASGQGEWAGNTIYF | TGTGCTAGTGGCCAGGGGGAATGGGCTGGAAACACCATATATTTT
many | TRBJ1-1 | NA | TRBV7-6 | CASSLKAGASTEAFF | TGTGCCAGCAGCTTAAAAGCAGGGGCGAGCACTGAAGCTTTCTTT
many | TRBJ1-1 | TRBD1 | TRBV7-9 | CASSPTLGTEMNTEAFF | TGTGCCAGCAGCCCTACCCTAGGGACAGAAATGAACACTGAAGCTTTCTTT
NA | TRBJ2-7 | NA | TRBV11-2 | CATQPAVYEQYF | TGTGCCACACAGCCCGCCGTCTACGAGCAGTACTTC
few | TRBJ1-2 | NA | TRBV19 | CASSISLLELPGRYTF | TGTGCCAGTAGTATAAGTCTTCTGGAGCTCCCTGGCCGCTACACCTTC
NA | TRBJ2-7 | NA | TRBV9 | CASSVESATYEQYF | TGTGCCAGCAGCGTAGAAAGCGCCACCTACGAGCAGTACTTC
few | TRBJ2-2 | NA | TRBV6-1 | CASSYGNRVSTGELFF | TGTGCCAGCAGTTATGGGAACAGGGTCTCCACCGGGGAGCTGTTTTTT
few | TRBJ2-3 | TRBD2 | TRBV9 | CASSYNPGLAGTDTQYF | TGTGCCAGCAGCTATAACCCGGGACTAGCGGGCACAGATACGCAGTATTTT
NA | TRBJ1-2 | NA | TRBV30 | CAWSVNTDYGYTF | TGTGCCTGGAGTGTAAACACCGATTATGGCTACACCTTC
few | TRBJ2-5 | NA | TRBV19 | CASSIRMSEVETQYF | TGTGCCAGTAGTATACGTATGTCGGAGGTAGAGACCCAGTACTTC
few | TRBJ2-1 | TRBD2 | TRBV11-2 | CASSLGGGTATGEQFF | TGTGCCAGCAGCTTAGGCGGGGGGACCGCTACCGGTGAGCAGTTCTTC
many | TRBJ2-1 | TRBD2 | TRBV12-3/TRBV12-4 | CASSFPSGGLNEQFF | TGTGCCAGCAGTTTCCCTAGCGGGGGGTTAAATGAGCAGTTCTTC
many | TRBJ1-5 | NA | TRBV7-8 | CASSPFKPRDQRSNQPQHF | TGTGCCAGCAGCCCTTTCAAACCCCGGGACCAAAGAAGCAATCAGCCCCAGCATTTT
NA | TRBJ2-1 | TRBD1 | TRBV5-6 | CASSSDDRDEQFF | TGTGCCAGCAGCTCGGACGACAGGGATGAGCAGTTCTTC
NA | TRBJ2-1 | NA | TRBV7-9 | CASSPPGPGVGQFF | TGTGCCAGCAGCCCTCCGGGCCCAGGAGTTGGGCAGTTCTTC
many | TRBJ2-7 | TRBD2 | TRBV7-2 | CASGPQRGYEQYF | TGTGCCAGCGGTCCCCAGCGGGGGTACGAGCAGTACTTC
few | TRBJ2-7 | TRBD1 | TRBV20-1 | CSARVTGTGAYEQYF | TGCAGTGCTAGAGTAACCGGGACAGGGGCCTACGAGCAGTACTTC
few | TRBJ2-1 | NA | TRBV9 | CASSESGVSYNEQFF | TGTGCCAGCAGCGAGAGCGGAGTATCCTACAATGAGCAGTTCTTC
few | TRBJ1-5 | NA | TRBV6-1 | CASSVSKGFGQPQHF | TGTGCCAGCAGTGTTTCAAAGGGTTTTGGTCAGCCCCAGCATTTT
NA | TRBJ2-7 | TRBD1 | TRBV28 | CARSLIVTGRYEQYF | TGTGCCAGAAGCCTTATTGTGACAGGGCGGTATGAGCAGTACTTC